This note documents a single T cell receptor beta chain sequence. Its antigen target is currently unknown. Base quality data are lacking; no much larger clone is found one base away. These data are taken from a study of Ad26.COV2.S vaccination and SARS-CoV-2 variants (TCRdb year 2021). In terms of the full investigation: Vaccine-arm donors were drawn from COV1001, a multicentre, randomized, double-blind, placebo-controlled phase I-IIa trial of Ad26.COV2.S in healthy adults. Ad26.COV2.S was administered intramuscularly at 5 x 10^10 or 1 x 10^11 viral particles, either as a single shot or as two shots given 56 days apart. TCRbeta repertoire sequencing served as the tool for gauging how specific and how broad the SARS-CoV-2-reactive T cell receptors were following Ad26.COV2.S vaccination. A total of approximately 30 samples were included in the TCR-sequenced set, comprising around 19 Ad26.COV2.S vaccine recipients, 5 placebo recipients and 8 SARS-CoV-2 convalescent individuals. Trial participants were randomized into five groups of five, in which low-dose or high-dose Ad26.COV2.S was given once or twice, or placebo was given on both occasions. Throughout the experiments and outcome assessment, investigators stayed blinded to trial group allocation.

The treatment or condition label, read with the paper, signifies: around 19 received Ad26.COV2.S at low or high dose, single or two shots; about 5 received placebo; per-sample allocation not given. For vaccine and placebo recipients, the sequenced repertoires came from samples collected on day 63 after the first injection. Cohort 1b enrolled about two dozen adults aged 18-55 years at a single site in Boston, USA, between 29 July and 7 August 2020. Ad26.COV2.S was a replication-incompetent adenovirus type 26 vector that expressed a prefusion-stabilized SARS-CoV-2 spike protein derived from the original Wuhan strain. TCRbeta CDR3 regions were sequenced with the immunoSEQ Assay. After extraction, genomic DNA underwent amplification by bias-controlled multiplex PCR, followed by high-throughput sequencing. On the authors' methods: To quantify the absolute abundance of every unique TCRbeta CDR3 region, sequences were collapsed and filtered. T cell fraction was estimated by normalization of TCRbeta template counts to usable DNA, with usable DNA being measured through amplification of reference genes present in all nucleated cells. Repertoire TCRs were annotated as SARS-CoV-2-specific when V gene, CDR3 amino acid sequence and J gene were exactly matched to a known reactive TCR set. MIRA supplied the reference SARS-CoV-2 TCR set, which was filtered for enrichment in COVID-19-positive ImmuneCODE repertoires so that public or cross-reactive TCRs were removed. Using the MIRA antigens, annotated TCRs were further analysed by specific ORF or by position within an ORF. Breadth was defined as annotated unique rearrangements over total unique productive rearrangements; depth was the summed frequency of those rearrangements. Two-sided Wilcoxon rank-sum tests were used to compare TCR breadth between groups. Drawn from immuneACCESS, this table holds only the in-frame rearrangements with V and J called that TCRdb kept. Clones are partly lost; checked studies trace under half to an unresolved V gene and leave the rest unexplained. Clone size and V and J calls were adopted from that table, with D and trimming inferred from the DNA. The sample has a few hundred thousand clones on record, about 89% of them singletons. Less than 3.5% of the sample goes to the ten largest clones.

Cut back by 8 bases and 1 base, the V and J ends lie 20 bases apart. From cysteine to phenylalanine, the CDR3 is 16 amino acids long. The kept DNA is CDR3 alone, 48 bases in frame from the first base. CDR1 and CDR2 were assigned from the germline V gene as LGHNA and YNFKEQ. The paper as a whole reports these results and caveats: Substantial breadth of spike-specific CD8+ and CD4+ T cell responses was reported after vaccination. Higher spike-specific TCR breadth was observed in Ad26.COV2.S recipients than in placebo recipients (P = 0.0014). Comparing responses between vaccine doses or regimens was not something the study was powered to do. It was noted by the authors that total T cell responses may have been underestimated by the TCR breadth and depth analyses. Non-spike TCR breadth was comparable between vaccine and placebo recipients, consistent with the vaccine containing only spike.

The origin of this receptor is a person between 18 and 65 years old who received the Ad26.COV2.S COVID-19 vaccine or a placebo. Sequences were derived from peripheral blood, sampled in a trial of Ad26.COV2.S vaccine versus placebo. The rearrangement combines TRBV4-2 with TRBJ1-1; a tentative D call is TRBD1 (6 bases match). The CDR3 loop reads CASSPSPRTANTEAFF. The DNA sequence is TGTGCCAGCTCCCCCTCCCCCAGGACAGCGAACACTGAAGCTTTCTTT.